These T cell receptor beta chains were read from a single sample in a study of T cell responses to AZD1222 COVID-19 vaccine. Repertoires were generated with immunoSEQ multiplex PCR, while TCRdb's copy carries only in-frame clones and drops some. The repertoire consists of more than 95,000 clones, with roughly 88% occurring once and the leading ten covering about 20%. Source: peripheral blood, taken on day 0 of AZD1222 vaccination. The receptor set was obtained from an adult in good health. Both conserved end residues are part of each CDR3. A D gene is named only where the DNA matches it firmly. Expanded clones get a size class; other rows say once, few or many, or leave the size out.

CDR3 DNA,CDR3 protein,clone size,D gene,J gene,V gene
TGTGCCAGCAGTTTAGGGACGGCCGGCACTGAAGCTTTCTTT,CASSLGTAGTEAFF,-,-,TRBJ1-1,TRBV28
TGCAGCGTTGGTCAGGGGGGACGTCAGCCCCAGCATTTT,CSVGQGGRQPQHF,-,TRBD1,TRBJ1-5,TRBV29-1
TGTGCCAGCAGTTTCACCTCGGGCTGGCTTCGCAATGAGCAGTTCTTC,CASSFTSGWLRNEQFF,-,-,TRBJ2-1,TRBV27
TGTGCCAGCAGTTTAGGACCGAAGGGAGCAAACATTCAGTACTTC,CASSLGPKGANIQYF,-,-,TRBJ2-4,TRBV27
TGCGCCAGCGGCACCTATAATACAGGCGCTGGAAACACCATATATTTT,CASGTYNTGAGNTIYF,-,-,TRBJ1-3,TRBV23-1
TGTGCCACCAGCGAGCAGGGTTACGAGCAGTACTTC,CATSEQGYEQYF,once,-,TRBJ2-7,TRBV24-1
TGTGCCAGCAGTTTAGAAACACCTCGTTTGCAGTACTTC,CASSLETPRLQYF,-,-,TRBJ2-7,TRBV6-2/TRBV6-3
TGCGCCAGCAGTGAGCTTCGGGGGAAACAAGAGACCCAGTACTTC,CASSELRGKQETQYF,-,-,TRBJ2-5,TRBV10-1
TGCGCCAGCAGCTGGGCCGGGAAGGAGAATTCACCCCTCCACTTT,CASSWAGKENSPLHF,-,-,TRBJ1-6,TRBV5-1
TGTGCCACCCGGGGGCGGGACAGGGCGTCTGGGGCCAACGTCCTGACTTTC,CATRGRDRASGANVLTF,-,TRBD1,TRBJ2-6,TRBV19
TGTGCCAGTAGTATAGCGGGGCTGGCCTACGAGCAGTACTTC,CASSIAGLAYEQYF,-,-,TRBJ2-7,TRBV19
TGTGCCAGCAGCCAAGGATACGGCCCCGAGTACTACGAGCAGTACTTC,CASSQGYGPEYYEQYF,-,-,TRBJ2-7,TRBV14
TGTGCCAGCAGCTCGAGGGCCAGTATCGCCGATACGCAGTATTTT,CASSSRASIADTQYF,few,-,TRBJ2-3,TRBV5-4
TGTGCCAGCAGCTTAGAAGTGGCTAGTAACTATGAGCAGTTCTTC,CASSLEVASNYEQFF,-,-,TRBJ2-1,TRBV7-2
TGCGCCAGCAGCCTACAGGGTCCGGAAGACACTGAAGCTTTCTTT,CASSLQGPEDTEAFF,-,-,TRBJ1-1,TRBV5-1
TGCGCCAGCAGCCAGTCCCATGGTTCACCCCTCCACTTT,CASSQSHGSPLHF,once,-,TRBJ1-6,TRBV4-3